Each of the 15 T cell receptor beta chains below was sequenced from the same sample in a study of T cells in Graves' hyperthyroidism and ophthalmopathy. Amplification of TCR beta CDR3 regions was performed using RNA transcripts as template. A first-round RT-PCR of the TCR CDR3 used the HTBI primer set. From the multiplex PCR reads, TCRdb called clonotypes with MiXCR, one entry per CDR3 protein. The sample holds about 720,000 distinct CDR3 sequences; under 20% are singletons and the top ten take over 15%. Sequencing was carried out using blood. These receptors all come from a woman aged 45-65 years with Graves' hyperthyroidism that later progressed to Graves' ophthalmopathy.

This clonotype was recorded only once. This chain uses TRBV12-3 or TRBV12-4 with TRBJ2-7; D possibly corresponds to TRBD2 (6 bases). Between the trimmed V and J ends, which lost 3 bases and 0 bases, there was a span of 15 bases. This CDR3 has 16 residues. The CDR3: CASSFLPTRHSYEQYF. The CDR3 DNA reads TGTGCCAGCAGTTTCCTCCCGACTAGACACTCCTACGAGCAGTACTTC.

The chain links TRBV6-1 to TRBJ2-7; D tentatively reads TRBD1 or TRBD2 (6 bases each). This CDR3 region has 15 residues. From germline, CDR1 is MNHNS and CDR2 SASEGT. Trimming stripped 6 bases from V and 0 bases from J, with 15 bases between. CDR3 DNA sequence: TGTGCCAGCAGCAAAAGGGGGGATAACTCCTACGAGCAGTACTTC. Protein product: CASSKRGDNSYEQYF.

V usage is TRBV7-9 and J usage is TRBJ2-1; D is tentatively TRBD1 or TRBD2 (5 bases each). Germline CDR1 is SEHNR and CDR2 is FQNEAQ (reference sequence). This CDR3 region has 17 residues. The V end was cut by 3 bases, the J end by 0 bases, with 15 bases between. The DNA of the CDR3 is TGTGCCAGCAGCTTCCAAAGTCAGGGAGTCTCCTACAATGAGCAGTTCTTC. Encoded protein: CASSFQSQGVSYNEQFF.

Points on this clonotype: At one end, the junction sequence differs from germline, possibly due to a read error. The rearrangement links TRBV29-1 to TRBJ2-1; 7 nucleotides line up with TRBD2. CDR3 length equals 14 residues. Germline loops: CDR1 SQVTM, CDR2 ANQGSEA. In DNA, the CDR3 is TGCAGCGTTTCTGGGGGGGAAACCTACAATGAGCAGCTCTTC. Its translation is CSVSGGETYNEQLF.

This chain joins TRBV20-1 and TRBJ1-1; D may be TRBD1 (6 bases). Trimming shortened V by 2 bases and J by 7 bases, and 14 bases separated the two germline ends. The CDR3 consists of 13 residues. Germline V lookup: CDR1 DFQATT, CDR2 SNEGSKA (reference sequence). The CDR3 DNA reads TGCAGTGCTAGACTGGGGGCGCGCCATGAAGCTTTCTTT. Translated, it gives CSARLGARHEAFF.

This clonotype was seen a few times. DNA of the CDR3: TGCGCCAGCAGCCGAGGGACTAGCGGGGGGTCTAACAATGAGCAGTTCTTC. Its translation is CASSRGTSGGSNNEQFF. This chain links TRBV4-1 with TRBJ2-1; 15 positions agree with TRBD2. The length of the CDR3 is 17 residues. V was pared by 4 bases and J by 5 bases, with 6 bases of the junction left unmatched. The germline gives CDR1 MGHRA, CDR2 YSYEKL.

This clonotype has more than one count but fewer than ten. The rearrangement links TRBV7-8 to TRBJ2-2; TRBD2 might be the D (5 bases). This CDR3 is 15 amino acids long. Trimming pared 2 bases from V and 3 bases from J, leaving 10 bases between. Looked up from germline, CDR1 is SGHVS and CDR2 is FQNEAQ. The CDR3 DNA follows: TGTGCCAGCAGCTTACGAGGGATCGACACCGGGGAGCTGTTTTTT. It encodes CASSLRGIDTGELFF.

This clonotype was seen only a few times. The CDR3 DNA reads TGTGCCAGCAGCTCGTCGGTATCCTACAATGAGCAGTTCTTC. Residues: CASSSSVSYNEQFF. V gene TRBV7-9 combines with J gene TRBJ2-1; D unclear. The germline V gene has CDR1 SEHNR and CDR2 FQNEAQ (reference sequence). This CDR3 is built from 14 residues. Trimming took 4 bases from V and 1 from J, leaving 8 bases between them.

Only one count was recorded for this clonotype. The chain carries TRBV19 and TRBJ2-1; 7 nucleotides align to TRBD2. There are 15 residues in the CDR3. Germline CDR1 and CDR2: LNHDA and SQIVND (reference sequence). Losses at the gene ends were 1 base for V and 4 bases for J; bases not matched to a gene: 4. As DNA, the CDR3 is TGTGCCAGTAGTATAGTTTGGGGGGGTTACAATGAGCAGTTCTTC. Translated, it gives CASSIVWGGYNEQFF.

The chain links TRBV11-2 to TRBJ1-4, with D unresolved. The germline V gene has CDR1 SGHAT and CDR2 FQNNGV. The CDR3 has 14 amino acids. V was clipped by 4 bases and J by 8 bases, with 14 bases between them. In nucleotides, the CDR3 is TGTGCCAGCAGCTCCGGCCTGGTAGGGGAAAAACTGTTTTTT. Encoded protein: CASSSGLVGEKLFF.

The CDR3 DNA is TGTGCCAGCAATCGACAGGGAAGGGTCACTGAAGCTTTCTTT. It codes for CASNRQGRVTEAFF. The gene calls are TRBV6-2 or TRBV6-3 and TRBJ1-1; 7 bases align to TRBD1. The germline V gene encodes CDR1 MNHEY and CDR2 SVGEGT. V gave up 7 bases and J gave up 4 bases; unmatched junction bases: 9. The CDR3 extends over 14 amino acids.

The chain links TRBV9 to TRBJ2-1, with D tentatively TRBD2 (5 bases). V gave up 0 bases and J gave up 4 bases, with 11 bases separating them. CDR1 and CDR2 from the germline V gene are SGDLS and YYNGEE. The CDR3 loop spans 15 amino acids. The CDR3 region is CASSVGAALYNEQFF. The CDR3 bases are TGTGCCAGCAGCGTAGGAGCGGCTCTATACAATGAGCAGTTCTTC.

J is TRBJ1-5 and V is TRBV20-1, with D uncertain. Trimming removed 3 bases at V and 2 bases at J, with 11 bases between. The CDR3 sequence is 14 residues long. Germline V lookup: CDR1 DFQATT, CDR2 SNEGSKA (reference sequence). Here the CDR3 reads CSASAGRGNQPQHF. CDR3 nucleotide sequence: TGCAGTGCTAGTGCTGGTAGGGGCAATCAGCCCCAGCATTTT.

This clonotype was counted at least ten times. The rearrangement joins TRBV18 to TRBJ1-1; D gene unclear. The CDR3 covers 13 residues. V was cut by 4 bases and J by 5 bases, with 11 bases left in between. Germline CDR1 is KGHSH and CDR2 is LQKENI. The CDR3 nucleotides read TGTGCCAGCTCACTCTCCGAGGAGACTGAAGCTTTCTTT. Amino acid sequence: CASSLSEETEAFF.

This clonotype was observed a few times. The V call is TRBV10-1, the J call TRBJ2-5, with D tentatively TRBD1 or TRBD2 (6 bases each). The CDR3 has 18 residues. V dropped 3 bases and J dropped 2 bases, with 22 bases sitting between them. The germline gives CDR1 WNHNN, CDR2 SYGVQD (reference sequence). The CDR3 bases are TGCGCCAGCAGTGACGGGACACTAGGAGGACTAAAACAAGAGACCCAGTACTTC. Translating it yields CASSDGTLGGLKQETQYF.